The 30 T cell receptor beta chains below all came from one sample that was sequenced in a study of PD-1 blockade in classical Hodgkin lymphoma (dated by TCRdb to about 2020). Library preparation used the immunoSEQ multiplex PCR assay. Imported from immuneACCESS, the table was reduced by TCRdb to in-frame sequences with V and J called. These copies leave out some clones; in studies compared against another copy, an unresolved V gene accounts for under half, and the cause of the remainder is not known. In this sample the table shows about 32,000 clones, around 90% of which occur a single time. The top ten constitute 0.25% to 0.35% of the sample. The time point label on this specimen signifies: cycle 4 day 1 (C4D1), after less than 7 weeks of nivolumab. Every trial patient had relapsed following autologous stem cell transplantation, and prior brentuximab vedotin exposure was what differed among cohorts A, B and C. Using a Miltenyi CD4+ T cell isolation kit, CD4+ T cells were purified from thawed PBMCs through magnetic negative selection.

The input for sequencing was CD4+ T cells from blood, taken before the fourth cycle of nivolumab. These receptor sequences come from a human donor with classical Hodgkin lymphoma.

The chain is built from TRBV29-1 and TRBJ2-7; TRBD2 matches 7 bases. Germline V lookup: CDR1 SQVTM, CDR2 ANQGSEA. The ends lost 7 bases at V and 9 bases at J; junction bases unmatched: 12. This CDR3 is built from 12 residues. The CDR3: CSAQRGGSGQYF. CDR3 DNA sequence: TGCAGCGCCCAAAGGGGAGGGTCCGGGCAGTACTTC.

The chain combines TRBV5-1 with TRBJ2-1; tentative D call: TRBD1 (5 bases). Germline V gene lookup returns CDR1 SGHRS and CDR2 YFSETQ. There are 15 residues in the CDR3. V was trimmed by 0 bases and J by 3 bases, leaving 10 bases between them. For the CDR3, the DNA is TGCGCCAGCAGCTTGGAGGGGATCGGCTACAATGAGCAGTTCTTC. Protein: CASSLEGIGYNEQFF.

The genes are TRBV7-6 and TRBJ1-2; D is possibly TRBD1 (6 bases). V was cut by 5 bases and J by 2 bases, with 9 bases left in between. The CDR3 extends over 13 amino acids. CDR1 SGHVS and CDR2 FNYEAQ come from the germline V gene. The CDR3 nucleotides are TGTGCCAGCAGCCCAGGGACAAACTATGGCTACACCTTC. This gives the protein CASSPGTNYGYTF.

This clone occurred once. The chain couples TRBV9 to TRBJ2-3; D unclear. The CDR3 is made up of 12 amino acids. The V end lost 4 bases, the J end lost 7 bases, and 10 bases lay between the germline ends. Germline assignment: CDR1 SGDLS and CDR2 YYNGEE. The CDR3 loop reads CASSSAANTQYF. The CDR3, as DNA: TGTGCCAGCAGCTCCGCCGCAAATACGCAGTATTTT.

The V and J genes are TRBV29-1 and TRBJ1-5, with D maybe TRBD1 (5 bases). The V gene's germline CDR1 is SQVTM and CDR2 ANQGSEA. V was trimmed by 5 bases and J by 4 bases, leaving 12 bases between them. The length of the CDR3 is 13 residues. The DNA of the CDR3 is TGCAGCGTTCCCGCGGGGCCAAATCAGCCCCAGCATTTT. It yields the protein CSVPAGPNQPQHF.

The chain employs TRBV30 and TRBJ2-2; 8 nucleotides match TRBD1. With 3 bases clipped from V and 0 bases from J, the junction kept 0 bases outside the gene matches. The CDR3 totals 14 residues. The germline V gene encodes CDR1 GTSNPN and CDR2 SVGIG (reference sequence). CDR3 loop: CAWSRGPNTGELFF. In DNA, the CDR3 is TGTGCCTGGAGCAGGGGGCCGAACACCGGGGAGCTGTTTTTT.

V usage is TRBV5-1 and J usage is TRBJ2-7; 8 bases are a match to TRBD2. With 5 bases clipped from V and 2 bases from J, the junction kept 18 bases outside the gene matches. CDR3 length equals 18 residues. Germline values: CDR1 SGHRS, CDR2 YFSETQ. In DNA form, the CDR3 reads TGCGCCAGCAGTACGGACGTAGCGGGGAGGGGCCGACCCTACGAGCAGTACTTC. It encodes CASSTDVAGRGRPYEQYF.

This rearrangement joins TRBV5-1 to TRBJ2-7; 10 bases are shared with TRBD2. From germline, CDR1 is SGHRS and CDR2 YFSETQ. After removal of 4 bases from V and 4 bases from J, the junction contained 26 bases not matched to a gene. This CDR3 is 21 amino acids long. Here the CDR3 reads CASSPGGQGLPSSGSWYEQYF. The CDR3 coding sequence is TGCGCCAGCAGCCCCGGTGGACAGGGTTTGCCTTCTAGCGGGAGTTGGTACGAGCAGTACTTC.

The J gene is TRBJ2-1, the V gene TRBV6-5; 7 bases align to TRBD1. Germline CDR1 MNHEY, CDR2 SVGAGI. This CDR3 comprises 15 residues. V gave up 6 bases and J gave up 3 bases; unmatched junction bases: 8. CDR3 DNA sequence: TGTGCCAGCAGCCGCGACAGGGCGGGCTACAATGAGCAGTTCTTC. Residues: CASSRDRAGYNEQFF.

Only a few counts were recorded for this clone. This chain links TRBV19 with TRBJ1-5; D gene uncertain. CDR1 and CDR2 from the germline V gene are LNHDA and SQIVND (reference sequence). The V and J ends lost 2 bases and 6 bases respectively, with 11 bases between them. The CDR3 totals 14 residues. In DNA form, the CDR3 reads TGTGCCAGTAGTATAAGTCGAGGGCGTCAGCCCCAGCATTTT. Its translation: CASSISRGRQPQHF.

The V call is TRBV5-6, the J call TRBJ2-7, with D tentatively TRBD1 (6 bases). The CDR3 is 15 residues long. CDR1 SGHDT and CDR2 YYEEEE come from the germline V gene. V was pared by 4 bases and J by 2 bases, with 16 bases between. The CDR3 DNA is TGTGCCAGCAGCCCATTACAGGGTGGAACCTACGAGCAGTACTTC. Translating it yields CASSPLQGGTYEQYF.

This clone was seen a few times. The J gene is TRBJ1-1, the V gene TRBV18; D gene ambiguous. The V gene's germline CDR1 is KGHSH and CDR2 LQKENI. The V end was cut by 7 bases, the J end by 5 bases, with 14 bases between. The CDR3 runs 13 residues. CDR3 protein: CASCLGTGTEAFF. The CDR3 nucleotides read TGTGCCAGCTGCCTGGGCACCGGGACTGAAGCTTTCTTT.

The CDR3 loop is CASSSLAGVGGDTQYF. CDR3 sequence (DNA): TGTGCCAGCAGTTCTCTCGCGGGAGTCGGTGGAGATACGCAGTATTTT. This chain uses TRBV2 with TRBJ2-3; 7 bases are shared with TRBD2. CDR1 is SNHLY, CDR2 FYNNEI, per germline. This CDR3 region has 16 residues. After removal of 5 bases from V and 5 bases from J, the junction contained 13 bases not matched to a gene.

This chain joins TRBV5-1 and TRBJ2-2; 9 bases align to TRBD2. This CDR3 is built from 19 residues. CDR1 and CDR2 (germline): SGHRS, YFSETQ. The V segment lost 1 base and the J segment 5 bases; nucleotides outside the gene matches: 15. The CDR3 is CASSLSLAGNAARTGELFF. DNA for the CDR3: TGCGCCAGCAGCTTGAGTCTAGCGGGAAATGCCGCGAGGACCGGGGAGCTGTTTTTT.

The chain is built from TRBV12-5 and TRBJ2-1; 7 bases line up with TRBD2. The CDR3 sequence is 14 residues long. In germline, CDR1 is LGHNT, CDR2 FRNRAP. Trimming cost V 0 bases and J 14 bases; bases outside gene matches: 10. DNA for the CDR3: TGTGCTAGTGGTTTGGTACCAGGGAGCGGGGCCAAGTTCTTC. This codes for CASGLVPGSGAKFF.

The chain recombines TRBV5-6 with TRBJ2-5, with TRBD1 matching over 9 bases. CDR1 SGHDT and CDR2 YYEEEE come from the germline V gene. The CDR3 has 15 residues. The trim removed 3 bases at V and 5 bases at J, leaving 8 bases unmatched. In nucleotides, the CDR3 is TGTGCCAGCAGCTCTCGCGGGACAGGGTTGGAGACCCAGTACTTC. It codes for CASSSRGTGLETQYF.

V gene TRBV11-2 combines with J gene TRBJ1-5; D is uncertain. This CDR3 comprises 14 residues. V dropped 3 bases and J dropped 0 bases, with 6 bases sitting between them. Looked up from germline, CDR1 is SGHAT and CDR2 is FQNNGV. The CDR3 region is CASSLRNSNQPQHF. The CDR3 nucleotides are TGTGCCAGCAGCTTGAGAAATAGCAATCAGCCCCAGCATTTT. The variable domain in full, with the rest retrieved from reference TRBV11-2 and TRBJ1-5, is EAGVAQSPRYKIIEKRQSVAFWCNPISGHATLYWYQQILGQGPKLLIQFQNNGVVDDSQLPKDRFSAERLKGVDSTLKIQPAKLEDSAVYLCASSLRNSNQPQHFGDGTRLSIL.

This chain joins TRBV2 and TRBJ1-1; TRBD1 agrees at 8 bases. Germline-derived CDR1 and CDR2 are SNHLY and FYNNEI. V gave up 7 bases and J gave up 4 bases; unmatched junction bases: 8. CDR3 length: 14 residues. The CDR3 loop is CASKAGQGATEAFF. CDR3 DNA sequence: TGTGCCAGCAAAGCAGGACAGGGTGCCACTGAAGCTTTCTTT.

This chain uses TRBV10-1 with TRBJ1-1; possibly TRBD1 for D (5 bases). V lost 4 bases, J lost 4 bases, and 10 bases lay in between. The CDR3 has 13 amino acids. Germline CDR1 WNHNN, CDR2 SYGVQD (reference sequence). DNA for the CDR3: TGCGCCAGCAGTGTTGCGGGGGTCACTGAAGCTTTCTTT. Residues: CASSVAGVTEAFF.

This chain joins TRBV29-1 and TRBJ1-1, with D tentatively TRBD1 (5 bases). The CDR3 is 12 amino acids. Germline values: CDR1 SQVTM, CDR2 ANQGSEA. The V and J ends lost 8 bases and 5 bases respectively, with 15 bases between them. In nucleotides, the CDR3 is TGCAGCTCCCAGAGGGGTGGGACTGAAGCTTTCTTT. Its protein is CSSQRGGTEAFF. Based on the CDR3 plus reference TRBV29-1 and TRBJ1-1, the full variable domain is SAVISQKPSRDICQRGTSLTIQCQVDSQVTMMFWYRQQPGQSLTLIATANQGSEATYESGFVIDKFPISRPNLTFSTLTVSNMSPEDSSIYLCSSQRGGTEAFFGQGTRLTVV.

The DNA of the CDR3 is TGTGCCACTACCCGACAGGGGGATAGCACAGATACGCAGTATTTT. Translation gives CATTRQGDSTDTQYF. V gene TRBV6-1 combines with J gene TRBJ2-3; 9 bases agree with TRBD1. Germline V gene data show CDR1 as MNHNS and CDR2 as SASEGT. Trimming cost V 10 bases and J 0 bases; bases outside gene matches: 8. The CDR3 is 15 residues long.

The chain has TRBV21-1 and TRBJ2-7; the table's D call, TRBD2, has no DNA check behind it. TRBV21-1 is reported as a pseudogene. The CDR3 contains 17 residues. DNA of the CDR3: TGTGCCAGCAGCTCCAAGACGACGGGGTACGTCTCCTACGAGCAGTACTTC. As protein: CASSSKTTGYVSYEQYF.

V gene TRBV6-6 combines with J gene TRBJ2-7; D might be TRBD2 (5 bases). Per the germline V gene, CDR1 is MNHNY and CDR2 is SVGAGI (reference sequence). V was shortened by 2 bases and J by 3 bases, with 14 bases between the two germline ends. The CDR3 consists of 15 residues. For the CDR3, the DNA is TGTGCCAGCAGTTACAACCGGGTCGGGGACTACGAGCAGTACTTC. Protein: CASSYNRVGDYEQYF.

V is TRBV2 and J is TRBJ2-1; the D gene could be TRBD1 or TRBD2 (5 bases each). In germline, CDR1 is SNHLY, CDR2 FYNNEI. Trimming left V 5 bases short and J 2 bases short, with 19 bases between. This CDR3 contains 17 residues. CDR3 nucleotides: TGTGCCAGCAGTCCCGCCTACGGGACCACTACCTACAATGAGCAGTTCTTC. This encodes CASSPAYGTTTYNEQFF.

This sequence joins TRBV11-2 and TRBJ1-3, with TRBD1 matching 10 bases. With V trimmed by 5 bases and J by 9 bases, 10 bases remained unmatched. The CDR3 has 15 amino acids. Germline-derived CDR1 and CDR2 are SGHAT and FQNNGV. The CDR3 DNA reads as TGTGCCAGCAGCACCCAAGGGACAGGGGAATTCACCATATATTTT. Its protein is CASSTQGTGEFTIYF.

V is TRBV28 and J is TRBJ2-3; no firm D call. Between the trimmed V and J ends, which lost 5 bases and 2 bases, there was a span of 14 bases. The CDR3 sequence is 15 residues long. Germline values: CDR1 MDHEN, CDR2 SYDVKM. Written as DNA, the CDR3 is TGTGCCAGCAGTACAATTCGGAGCTCCACAGATACGCAGTATTTT. Translation: CASSTIRSSTDTQYF.

The CDR3 DNA follows: TGTGCCAGCACCGAACCCAGACTGGGGAGCTCCTACGAGCAGTACTTC. Protein product: CASTEPRLGSSYEQYF. The chain employs TRBV11-3 and TRBJ2-7; TRBD2 is a possible D gene (5 bases). Germline lookup yields CDR1 SGHNT and CDR2 YENEEA. The V end lost 7 bases, the J end lost 0 bases, and 19 bases lay between the germline ends. The CDR3 totals 16 residues.

The rearrangement links TRBV28 to TRBJ2-3; 13 bases match TRBD2. The J segment lost 2 bases and the V segment lost 3 bases, leaving 5 bases of the junction unmatched. Germline loops: CDR1 MDHEN, CDR2 SYDVKM. The CDR3 length is 17 residues. As DNA, the CDR3 is TGTGCCAGCAGTTTGGCGGGACTAGCGGGAAACACAGATACGCAGTATTTT. Translation: CASSLAGLAGNTDTQYF.

This sequence joins TRBV25-1 and TRBJ1-1, with TRBD1 matching 12 bases. With 5 bases clipped from V and 1 base from J, the junction kept 8 bases outside the gene matches. The CDR3 length is 17 residues. Germline V gene data show CDR1 as MGHDK and CDR2 as SYGVNS. The CDR3 DNA reads as TGTGCCAGCAGTCTAGGGACAGGGGGCGCCCAGAACACTGAAGCTTTCTTT. The encoded protein is CASSLGTGGAQNTEAFF.

This clone has just one count. The V and J genes are TRBV9 and TRBJ1-1; D not certain. The CDR3 runs 13 residues. Germline assignment: CDR1 SGDLS and CDR2 YYNGEE. V lost 4 bases, J lost 3 bases, and 10 bases lay in between. The CDR3 DNA follows: TGTGCCAGCAGCCCCCCATGGGACACTGAAGCTTTCTTT. It is translated as CASSPPWDTEAFF.